The 9 T cell receptor beta chains below come from one sample, sequenced in a study of blood T cells in healthy people across ages. Sample-barcoded 5' priming and a J-beta primer mix drove a second PCR of roughly 6 to 12 cycles. TCRdb fed the 5' RACE reads into MiXCR, producing one record per CDR3 protein. The data show about 1.8 million distinct CDR3 sequences, around 50% seen once. Sequencing was performed on blood. These receptors all come from a woman aged 40 to 49 in good health.

The V gene is TRBV7-2, the J gene TRBJ1-2; 8 nucleotides align to TRBD1. The germline V gene encodes CDR1 SGHTA and CDR2 FQGNSA. CDR3 length equals 15 residues. V gave up 7 bases and J gave up 7 bases; unmatched junction bases: 14. In DNA form, the CDR3 reads TGTGCCAGCACCTCAATCTGGACAGGGTCTTCTGGCTACACCTTC. It specifies CASTSIWTGSSGYTF.

The chain uses TRBV28 and TRBJ2-1; no clear D. The CDR3 runs 11 residues. V lost 2 bases to trimming and J lost 14 bases, with 10 bases between them. Per germline, CDR1 MDHEN and CDR2 SYDVKM. The CDR3 sequence is CASSLPSSKFF. The CDR3 DNA reads as TGTGCCAGCAGTTTACCCTCGAGCAAGTTCTTC.

This clonotype has a handful of counts. V is TRBV15 and J is TRBJ1-2; 7 bases agree with TRBD1. CDR1 and CDR2 (germline): LNHNV, YYDKDF (reference sequence). With V trimmed by 1 base and J by 6 bases, 5 bases remained unmatched. The CDR3 totals 14 residues. The CDR3 DNA sequence: TGTGCCACCAGCAGAGCCGGGACAGCCCATGGCTACACCTTC. This encodes CATSRAGTAHGYTF.

V usage is TRBV20-1 and J usage is TRBJ1-2; D remains unclear. The CDR3 sequence is 14 residues long. The germline CDR1 and CDR2 sequences are DFQATT and SNEGSKA (reference sequence). Trimming left V 6 bases short and J 1 base short, with 15 bases between. The CDR3 DNA reads TGCAGTGCCGTGACCCTGAACCTTAACTATGGCTACACCTTC. Translating it yields CSAVTLNLNYGYTF.

The genes are TRBV4-1 and TRBJ2-5; the D call may be TRBD1 or TRBD2 (5 bases each). The germline V gene has CDR1 MGHRA and CDR2 YSYEKL. The CDR3 extends over 14 amino acids. Trimming stripped 1 base from V and 4 bases from J, with 10 bases between. The CDR3 loop is CASSQAGPRETQYF. DNA of the CDR3: TGCGCCAGCAGCCAAGCGGGGCCAAGAGAGACCCAGTACTTC.

The chain links TRBV5-6 to TRBJ2-7; D uncertain. From germline, CDR1 is SGHDT and CDR2 YYEEEE. V shed 0 bases and J shed 0 bases, with 13 bases lying between them. The CDR3 has 16 residues. CDR3 amino acids: CASSLDSGKSSYEQYF. In DNA, the CDR3 is TGTGCCAGCAGCTTGGATTCAGGAAAAAGCTCCTACGAGCAGTACTTC.

The table lists this clonotype with many counts. The J gene is TRBJ2-1, the V gene TRBV7-2, with 9 positions matching TRBD2. The V and J ends lost 6 bases and 1 base, in that order; junction bases with no gene match: 4. Looked up from germline, CDR1 is SGHTA and CDR2 is FQGNSA. This CDR3 is 15 amino acids long. CDR3 amino acids: CASSPLAGSYNEQFF. In nucleotides, the CDR3 is TGTGCCAGCAGTCCCCTAGCGGGATCCTACAATGAGCAGTTCTTC.

This clonotype was observed a few times. Relative to the germline gene, one junction end is altered; a read error may explain this. This chain links TRBV28 with TRBJ2-7; weak D call: TRBD1 (5 bases). Per germline, CDR1 MDHEN and CDR2 SYDVKM. The CDR3 has 12 residues. The CDR3 nucleotides read TGTGCCACCGTAGACAGCTCCTCCGAGCAGTACTTC. Protein product: CATVDSSSEQYF.

The chain is built from TRBV7-8 and TRBJ2-3, with a possible D match to TRBD2 (7 bases). The CDR3 loop spans 19 amino acids. Germline V gene data show CDR1 as SGHVS and CDR2 as FQNEAQ. Between the trimmed V and J ends, which lost 2 bases and 1 base, there was a span of 22 bases. The CDR3 loop is CASSLNEGMAGARTDTQYF. The DNA of the CDR3 is TGTGCCAGCAGCTTAAACGAGGGGATGGCGGGGGCCCGCACAGATACGCAGTATTTT.